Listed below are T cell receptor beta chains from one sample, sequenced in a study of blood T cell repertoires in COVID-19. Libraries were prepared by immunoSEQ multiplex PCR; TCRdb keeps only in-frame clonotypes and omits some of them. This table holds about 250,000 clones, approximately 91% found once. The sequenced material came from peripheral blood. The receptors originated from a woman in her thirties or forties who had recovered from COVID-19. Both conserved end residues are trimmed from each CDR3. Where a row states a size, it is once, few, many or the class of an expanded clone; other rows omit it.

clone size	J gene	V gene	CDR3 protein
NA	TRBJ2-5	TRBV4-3	ASSQKRSQGEETQY
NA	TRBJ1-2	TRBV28	ASSLTQDSPQGYT
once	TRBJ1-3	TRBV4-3	ASSPEPPTVSSGNTIY
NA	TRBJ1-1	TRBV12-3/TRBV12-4	ASSLLGDTEAF
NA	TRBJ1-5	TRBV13	ASSLGLGGSQPQH
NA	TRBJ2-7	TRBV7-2	ASSRILGTGYEQY
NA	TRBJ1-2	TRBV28	ASRLQASSYGYT
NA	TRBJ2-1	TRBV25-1	ASRGQGSYNEQF
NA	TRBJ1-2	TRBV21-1	ASSNGDRNYGYT
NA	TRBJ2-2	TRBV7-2	ASSPERRGTGELF
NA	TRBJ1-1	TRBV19	ASSVGNTEAF
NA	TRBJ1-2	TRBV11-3	ASSLVSVAGGRGNYGYT
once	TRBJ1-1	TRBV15	ATSRAPGGLMNTEAF
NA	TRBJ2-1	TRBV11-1	ASSLWRVGNEQF
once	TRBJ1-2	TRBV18	ASSPGTGYGYT
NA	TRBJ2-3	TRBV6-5	ASVASGSTDTQY
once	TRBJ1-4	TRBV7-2	ASRGRVGVGTNEKLF
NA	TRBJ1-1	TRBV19	ASRPQWGGNTEAF
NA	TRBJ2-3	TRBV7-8	ASSSGGQGFDTQY